This T cell receptor beta chain came from a study of T cells in Graves' hyperthyroidism and ophthalmopathy (dated by TCRdb to between 2017 and 2020). Looking at the study overall: Peripheral blood samples were taken at initial diagnosis, before any treatment was given. To identify TCR V-J signatures that set the groups apart, the researchers used a discovery cohort of 90 to 100 patients, made up of roughly 40 with Graves' ophthalmopathy and some 56 with stable Graves' hyperthyroidism. Prospective prediction of ophthalmopathy was tested in an independent validation cohort of some 19 hyperthyroidism patients and approximately 17 patients who later progressed to ophthalmopathy. The roughly 91 discovery patients were randomly divided into training and test sets at a 7:3 ratio. Thyroid tissue and blood T-cell repertoires from several Graves' hyperthyroidism patients were also compared in the study. After sampling, hyperthyroidism patients received methimazole starting at 30 mg daily, and ophthalmopathy patients received high-dose intravenous methylprednisolone. The paper reports TCR Vbeta CDR3 sequencing of fewer than 150 peripheral blood samples: fewer than 50 ophthalmopathy, approximately 74 hyperthyroidism and approximately 17 progressor patients.

Relative to germline, V is 8 bases shorter and J is 3 bases shorter, with 13 bases between their ends. In the germline V gene (reference sequence), CDR1 corresponds to MNHEY and CDR2 to SMNVEV. Counted from cysteine to phenylalanine, this CDR3 has 13 amino acids. Just the 39-base CDR3 DNA is kept, in frame starting at base 1. Hyperthyroidism patients were newly diagnosed, with disease duration under 2 months, and aged 18 to 65 years. Any patient with an uncontrolled infection, another autoimmune disease, pregnancy or lactation was excluded. Diagnoses were based on clinical symptoms, serum thyroxine and TRAb, thyroid ultrasound and orbital computed tomography. Blood from progressor patients was drawn when they were first diagnosed with hyperthyroidism, before any ophthalmopathy symptoms appeared. Ficoll-Paque density gradient centrifugation was used to isolate PBMCs from around 10 ml of fresh peripheral blood. Progressor patients were initially diagnosed with Graves' hyperthyroidism and developed ophthalmopathy during follow-up. Trizol reagent was used to extract total RNA, and RNA quality was then checked on an Agilent 2100 Bioanalyzer.

This clonotype showed up many times. The specificity of this receptor is unknown. No clone much larger than this one lies a single base away; base qualities are absent. The TCR beta CDR3 regions were amplified from RNA transcripts. The TCR CDR3 was subjected to a first round of RT-PCR using the HTBI primer set and the Qiagen OneStep RT-PCR kit. Libraries were constructed in a second round of multiplex PCR, after which size selection and purification were performed. The libraries were sequenced on an Illumina HiSeq2000 using paired-end 100 bp reads. The published analysis was carried out like this. SOAPnuke was used to process the raw data, with reads discarded if the reads contained adapters or uncalled bases, had a mean Phred below 15, or lacked an exact constant-primer or identifier match. COPE v1.2.5 was used to merge the high-quality paired reads, and each unique nucleotide sequence was defined as a clonotype. Clonotypes were aligned to IMGT TRBV, TRBD and TRBJ reference segments using MiTCR v1.1. Only V-J combinations with frequency above 0.0001, covering 99% to 99.2% of repertoires, were analysed. A TCS score was defined as the ratio between F50 (clonal expansion) and ExV (chaos), using BLOSUM62-based TCRdist between CDR3 peptides within each V-J. Welch's t-statistics and random forest reduced fewer than 550 V-J features to about 13, which were used in a naive Bayes classifier (R e1071). TCRdb passed the public sequencing reads through fastp at Q25 and MiXCR, retaining productive beta sequences. All rows with the same CDR3 protein become a single entry with the most common DNA and genes. These V and J calls originate from TCRdb's pipeline instead of the authors' own analysis. This sample has around 300,000 distinct CDR3 sequences in its table, and roughly 14% of those were observed once. The top ten constitute almost 8% of the sample.

Findings and caveats that apply to the study as a whole: A 13 V-J signature model separated ophthalmopathy from stable hyperthyroidism, with over 85% sensitivity and 81% to 82% specificity in cross-validation and 80%/75% in testing. Most expanded thyroid clonotypes (frequency above 0.001) were also detected in blood, a finding suggesting that blood repertoires may reflect thyroid immune responses. In validation, the model predicted progression to ophthalmopathy with 55% to 71% sensitivity and over 72% specificity, a median of about six months before onset. Sample size was not statistically predetermined, and blinding of investigators to group allocation was not performed.

This chain joins TRBV27 to TRBJ2-5; the D gene is possibly TRBD2, with 5 bases matching. The clonotype comes from a woman in her twenties or thirties with Graves' hyperthyroidism that later progressed to Graves' ophthalmopathy. The sample was blood. CDR3 sequence: CASAGPAEETQYF. The base sequence is TGTGCCAGCGCGGGCCCTGCGGAAGAGACCCAGTACTTC.